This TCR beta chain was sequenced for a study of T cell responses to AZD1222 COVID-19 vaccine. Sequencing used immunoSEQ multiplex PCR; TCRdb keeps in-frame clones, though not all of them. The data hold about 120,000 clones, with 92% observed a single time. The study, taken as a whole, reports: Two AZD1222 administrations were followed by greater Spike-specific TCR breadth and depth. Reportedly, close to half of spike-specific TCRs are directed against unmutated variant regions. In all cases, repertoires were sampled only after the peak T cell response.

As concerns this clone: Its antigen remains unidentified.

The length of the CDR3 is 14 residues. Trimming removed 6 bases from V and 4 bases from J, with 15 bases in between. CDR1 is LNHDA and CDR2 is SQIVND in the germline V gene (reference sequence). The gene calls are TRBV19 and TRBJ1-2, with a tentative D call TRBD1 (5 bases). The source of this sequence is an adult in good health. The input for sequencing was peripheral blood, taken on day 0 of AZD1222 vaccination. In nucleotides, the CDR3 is TGTGCCAGTAGAGCCCTGCGGGGGACCTATGGCTACACCTTC. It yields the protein CASRALRGTYGYTF.